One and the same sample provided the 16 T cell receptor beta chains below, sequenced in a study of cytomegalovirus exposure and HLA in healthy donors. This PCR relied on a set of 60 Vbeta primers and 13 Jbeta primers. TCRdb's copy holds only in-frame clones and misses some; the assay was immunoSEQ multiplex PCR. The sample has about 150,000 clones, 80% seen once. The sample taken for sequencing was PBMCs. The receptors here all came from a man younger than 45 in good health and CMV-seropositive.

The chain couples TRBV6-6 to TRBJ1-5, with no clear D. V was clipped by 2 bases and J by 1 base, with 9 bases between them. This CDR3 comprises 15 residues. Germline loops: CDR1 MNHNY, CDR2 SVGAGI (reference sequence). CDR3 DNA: TGTGCCAGCAGTTACCGTCCAGTAAGCAATCAGCCCCAGCATTTT. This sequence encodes CASSYRPVSNQPQHF.

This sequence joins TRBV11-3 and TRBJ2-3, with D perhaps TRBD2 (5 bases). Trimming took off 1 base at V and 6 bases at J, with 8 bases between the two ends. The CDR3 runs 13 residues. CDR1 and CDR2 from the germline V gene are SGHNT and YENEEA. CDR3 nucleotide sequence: TGTGCCAGCAGCTTAGGAGGGAGCGATACGCAGTATTTT. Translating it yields CASSLGGSDTQYF.

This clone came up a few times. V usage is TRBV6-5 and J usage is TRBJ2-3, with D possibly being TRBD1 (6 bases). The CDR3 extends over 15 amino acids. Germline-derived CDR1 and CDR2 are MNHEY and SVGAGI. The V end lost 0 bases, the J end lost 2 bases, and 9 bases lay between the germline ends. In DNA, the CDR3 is TGTGCCAGCAGTTACTCCGGACAGATCACAGATACGCAGTATTTT. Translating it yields CASSYSGQITDTQYF.

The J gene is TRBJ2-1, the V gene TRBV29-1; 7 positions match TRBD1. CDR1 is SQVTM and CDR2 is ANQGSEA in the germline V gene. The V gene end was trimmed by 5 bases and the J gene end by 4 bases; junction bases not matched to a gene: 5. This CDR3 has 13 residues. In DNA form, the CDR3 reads TGCAGCGTTCTGGGACAGAATTACAATGAGCAGTTCTTC. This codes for CSVLGQNYNEQFF.

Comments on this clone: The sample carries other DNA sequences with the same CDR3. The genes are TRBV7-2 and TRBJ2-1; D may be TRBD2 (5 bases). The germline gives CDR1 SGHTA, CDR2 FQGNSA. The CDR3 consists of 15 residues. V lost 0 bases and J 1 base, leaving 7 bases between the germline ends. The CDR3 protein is CASSLAGVSYNEQFF. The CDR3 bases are TGTGCCAGCAGCTTAGCGGGAGTATCCTACAATGAGCAGTTCTTC. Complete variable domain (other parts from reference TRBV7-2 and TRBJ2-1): GAGVSQSPSNKVTEKGKDVELRCDPISGHTALYWYRQSLGQGLEFLIYFQGNSAPDKSGLPSDRFSAERTGGSVSTLTIQRTQQEDSAVYLCASSLAGVSYNEQFFGPGTRLTVL.

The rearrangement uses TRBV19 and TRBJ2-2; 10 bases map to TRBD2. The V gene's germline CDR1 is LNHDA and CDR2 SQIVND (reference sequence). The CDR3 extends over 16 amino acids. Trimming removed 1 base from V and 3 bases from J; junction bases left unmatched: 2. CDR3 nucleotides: TGTGCCAGTAGTATAGTACTAGCGGGACACACCGGGGAGCTGTTTTTT. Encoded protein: CASSIVLAGHTGELFF.

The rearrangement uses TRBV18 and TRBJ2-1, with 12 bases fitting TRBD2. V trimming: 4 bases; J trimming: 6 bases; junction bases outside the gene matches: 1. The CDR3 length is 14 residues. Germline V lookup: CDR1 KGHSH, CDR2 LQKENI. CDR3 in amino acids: CASSRLAGVNEQFF. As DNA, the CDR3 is TGTGCCAGCTCACGACTAGCGGGAGTCAATGAGCAGTTCTTC.

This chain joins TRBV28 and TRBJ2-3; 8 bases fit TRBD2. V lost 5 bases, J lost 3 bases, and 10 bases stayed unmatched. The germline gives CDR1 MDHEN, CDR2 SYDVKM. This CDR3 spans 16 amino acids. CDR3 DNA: TGTGCCAGCAGTGATACGGCGGGACTAGAAACAGATACGCAGTATTTT. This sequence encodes CASSDTAGLETDTQYF.

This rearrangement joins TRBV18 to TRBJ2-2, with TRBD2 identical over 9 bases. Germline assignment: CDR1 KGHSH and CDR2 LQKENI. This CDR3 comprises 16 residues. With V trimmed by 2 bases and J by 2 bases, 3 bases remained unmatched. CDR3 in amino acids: CASSPDSGSNTGELFF. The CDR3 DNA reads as TGTGCCAGCTCACCAGATAGCGGGAGTAACACCGGGGAGCTGTTTTTT.

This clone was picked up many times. The CDR3 region is CASSLSTSGRAPYEQYF. As DNA, the CDR3 is TGTGCCAGCAGCTTGAGCACTAGCGGGAGGGCCCCCTACGAGCAGTACTTC. The chain couples TRBV5-4 to TRBJ2-7; 13 nucleotides agree with TRBD2. The CDR3 totals 17 residues. Germline assignment: CDR1 SGHNT and CDR2 YYREEE (reference sequence). Unmatched junction bases numbered 6, after V lost 1 base and J lost 2 bases.

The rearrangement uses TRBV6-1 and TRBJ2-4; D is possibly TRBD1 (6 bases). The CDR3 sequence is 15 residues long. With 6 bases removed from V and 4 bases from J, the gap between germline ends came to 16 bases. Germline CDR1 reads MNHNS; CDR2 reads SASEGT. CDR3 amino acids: CASRETGIKKNIQYF. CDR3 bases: TGTGCCAGCAGGGAGACAGGTATAAAAAAAAACATTCAGTACTTC.

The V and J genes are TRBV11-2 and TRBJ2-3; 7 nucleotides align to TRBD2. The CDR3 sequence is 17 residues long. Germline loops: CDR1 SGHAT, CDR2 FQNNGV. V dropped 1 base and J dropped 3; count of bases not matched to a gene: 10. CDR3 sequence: CASSLGWLAEPTDTQYF. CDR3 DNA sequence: TGTGCCAGCAGCTTAGGGTGGCTAGCGGAACCGACAGATACGCAGTATTTT.

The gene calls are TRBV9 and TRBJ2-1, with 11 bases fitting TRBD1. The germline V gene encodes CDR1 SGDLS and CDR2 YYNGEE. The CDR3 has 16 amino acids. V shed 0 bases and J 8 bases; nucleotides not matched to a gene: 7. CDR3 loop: CASSVDGQGAWDEQFF. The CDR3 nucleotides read TGTGCCAGCAGCGTAGATGGACAGGGGGCATGGGATGAGCAGTTCTTC.

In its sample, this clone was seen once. CDR3 nucleotide sequence: TGTGCCACCAGCAGAGGGGGGACTAGCGGGTGGGAGACCCAGTACTTC. Amino acids: CATSRGGTSGWETQYF. The chain couples TRBV15 to TRBJ2-5; 12 nucleotides align to TRBD2. The CDR3 contains 16 residues. The trim removed 1 base at V and 5 bases at J, leaving 5 bases unmatched. Germline CDR1 is LNHNV and CDR2 is YYDKDF (reference sequence).

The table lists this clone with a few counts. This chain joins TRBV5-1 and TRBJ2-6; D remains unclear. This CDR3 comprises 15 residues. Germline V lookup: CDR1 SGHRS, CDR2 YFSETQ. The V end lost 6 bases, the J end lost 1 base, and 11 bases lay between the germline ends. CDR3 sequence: CASTTGESGANVLTF. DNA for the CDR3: TGCGCCAGCACTACCGGAGAATCTGGGGCCAACGTCCTGACTTTC.

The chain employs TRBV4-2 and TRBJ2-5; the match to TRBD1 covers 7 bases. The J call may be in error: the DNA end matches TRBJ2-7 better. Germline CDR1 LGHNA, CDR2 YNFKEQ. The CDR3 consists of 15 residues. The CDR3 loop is CASSQAGGPPYEQYF. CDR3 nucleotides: TGTGCCAGCAGCCAAGCAGGGGGACCCCCCTACGAGCAGTACTTC.